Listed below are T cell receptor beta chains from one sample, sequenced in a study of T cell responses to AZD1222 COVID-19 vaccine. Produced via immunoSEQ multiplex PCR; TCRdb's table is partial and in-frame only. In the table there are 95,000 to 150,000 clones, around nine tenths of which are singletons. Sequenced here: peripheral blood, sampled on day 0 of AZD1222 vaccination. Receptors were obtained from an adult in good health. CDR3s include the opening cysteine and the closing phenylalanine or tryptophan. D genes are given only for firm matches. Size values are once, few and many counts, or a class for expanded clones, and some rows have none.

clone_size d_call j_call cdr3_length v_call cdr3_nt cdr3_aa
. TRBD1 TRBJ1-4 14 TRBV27 TGTGCCAGCAGGGACAGGGGAAGGTATGAAAAACTGTTTTTT CASRDRGRYEKLFF
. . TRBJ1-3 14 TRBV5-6 TGTGCCAGCAGCTTCGGAGACTCTGGAAACACCATATATTTT CASSFGDSGNTIYF
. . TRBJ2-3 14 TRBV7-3 TGTGCCAGCAGCTTAATGAGGGGGACAGATACGCAGTATTTT CASSLMRGTDTQYF
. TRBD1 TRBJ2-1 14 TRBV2 TGTGCCAGCAGTGAACAGGCAGGGGGTTGGGAGCAGTTCTTC CASSEQAGGWEQFF
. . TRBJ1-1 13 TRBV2 TGTGCCAGCAGTCGGGATCAGAACACTGAAGCTTTCTTT CASSRDQNTEAFF
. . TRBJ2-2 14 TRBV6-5 TGTGCCAGCAGTTACCTACAGAACACCGGGGAGCTGTTTTTT CASSYLQNTGELFF
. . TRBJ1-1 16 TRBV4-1 TGCGCCAGCAGCCAAGATGAGGATTACATGAACACTGAAGCTTTCTTT CASSQDEDYMNTEAFF
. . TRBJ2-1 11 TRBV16 TGTGCCAGCAGCCAATATCGTGAGCAGTTCTTC CASSQYREQFF
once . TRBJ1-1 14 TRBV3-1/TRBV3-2 TGTGCCAGCAGCCAAGATGTGGCGCAAGATGAAGCTTTCTTT CASSQDVAQDEAFF
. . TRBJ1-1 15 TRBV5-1 TGCGCCAGCAGGGCGGGGGGGGCCGAGAACACTGAAGCTTTCTTT CASRAGGAENTEAFF
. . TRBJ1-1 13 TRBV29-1 TGCAGCGTTGCCCCTGACATGAACACTGAAGCTTTCTTT CSVAPDMNTEAFF
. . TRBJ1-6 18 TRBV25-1 TGTGCCAGCAGTGAATTGGGTCGAGGGATCGTCTATAATTCACCCCTCCACTTT CASSELGRGIVYNSPLHF
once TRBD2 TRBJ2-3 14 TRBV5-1 TGCGCCAGCAGCTTTAGCGGGGGAACAGATACGCAGTATTTT CASSFSGGTDTQYF
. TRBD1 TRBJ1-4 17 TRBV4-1 TGCGCCAGCCGCAGACAGGGGAATCGGGCAACTAATGAAAAACTGTTTTTT CASRRQGNRATNEKLFF
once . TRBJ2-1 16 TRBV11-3 TGTGCCAGCAGCCCGTGGGGGGCCAGCTCCTACAATGAGCAGTTCTTC CASSPWGASSYNEQFF
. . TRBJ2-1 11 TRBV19 TGTGCCTCCGGGTGGGAGAGTGAGCAGTTCTTC CASGWESEQFF
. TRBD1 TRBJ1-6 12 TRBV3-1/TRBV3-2 TGTGCCAGCGGACAGGGGAGCATGCCCCTCCACTTT CASGQGSMPLHF
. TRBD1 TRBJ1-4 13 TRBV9 TGTGCCAGCAGCACTCGGACAGGGGAAAAACTGTTTTTT CASSTRTGEKLFF
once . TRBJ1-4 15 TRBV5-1 TGCGCCAGCAGCTTGTCGGAAGCAACTAATGAAAAACTGTTTTTT CASSLSEATNEKLFF
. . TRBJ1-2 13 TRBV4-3 TGCGCCAGCAGCCAAGAAAAATGGGGGGGAGACACCTTC CASSQEKWGGDTF
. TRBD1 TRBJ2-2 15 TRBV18 TGTGCCAGCTCACCGACAGGGGGCGACACCGGGGAGCTGTTTTTT CASSPTGGDTGELFF
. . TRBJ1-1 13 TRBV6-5 TGTGCCAGCAGTTGGGGGGAGGGACGTGAAGCTTTCTTT CASSWGEGREAFF
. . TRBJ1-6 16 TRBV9 TGTGCCAGCAGCCCTCAACCCGCAGGGGAGAGTTCACCCCTCCACTTT CASSPQPAGESSPLHF
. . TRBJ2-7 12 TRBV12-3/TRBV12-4 TGTGCCAGCAGTTTACTCGGGATTCTACAGTACTTC CASSLLGILQYF
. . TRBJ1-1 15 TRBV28 TGTGCCAGCACCTCGATTTCGGCGGGGAGAACTGAAGCTTTCTTT CASTSISAGRTEAFF
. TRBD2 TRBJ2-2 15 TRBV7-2 TGTGCCAGCAGCTCTCAAGCGGGAGAAACCGGGGAGCTGTTTTTT CASSSQAGETGELFF
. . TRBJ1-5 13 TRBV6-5 TGTGCCAGCAGTCCCACCGGCAATCAGCCCCAGCATTTT CASSPTGNQPQHF
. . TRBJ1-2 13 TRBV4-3 TGCGCCAGCAGCCAAGCAGTGTCTGCGGGCTACACCTTC CASSQAVSAGYTF
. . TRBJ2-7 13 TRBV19 TGTGCCACCGGGGACGGAAGCTCCTACGAGCAGTACTTC CATGDGSSYEQYF
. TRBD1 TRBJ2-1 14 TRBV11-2 TGTGCCAGCAGCTTAGAGACAGGGGTTAATGAGCAGTTCTTC CASSLETGVNEQFF
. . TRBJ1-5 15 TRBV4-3 TGCGCCAGCAGCCAATGGGTGAATAGCAATCAGCCCCAGCATTTT CASSQWVNSNQPQHF
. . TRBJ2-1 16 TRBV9 TGTGCCAGCAGCGTTTCCTCGGGGGTCCTCTACAATGAGCAGTTCTTC CASSVSSGVLYNEQFF
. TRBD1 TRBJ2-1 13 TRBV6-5 TGTGCCAGCAGTTGGACAGGGGACAATGAGCAGTTCTTC CASSWTGDNEQFF
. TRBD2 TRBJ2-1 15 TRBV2 TGTGCCAGCAGTCCACTAGCGGGAGGGCCCGGTGAGCAGTTCTTC CASSPLAGGPGEQFF
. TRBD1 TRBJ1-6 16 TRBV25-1 TGTGCCAGCAGTGACACAGGGGGCGCTTATAATTCACCCCTCCACTTT CASSDTGGAYNSPLHF
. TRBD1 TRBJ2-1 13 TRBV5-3 TGTGCCAGAAGCTGCGGACAGGCTATTGAGCAGTTCTTC CARSCGQAIEQFF
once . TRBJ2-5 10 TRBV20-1 TGCAGTGCAACTATAGGGACCCAGTACTTC CSATIGTQYF
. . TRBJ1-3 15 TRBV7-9 TGTGCCAGCAGGGCCGGGACGGGGGGAGGAAACACCATATATTTT CASRAGTGGGNTIYF
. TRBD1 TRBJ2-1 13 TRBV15 TGTGCCACCAGCAGAACAGGGGAGAGAGAGCAGTTCTTC CATSRTGEREQFF
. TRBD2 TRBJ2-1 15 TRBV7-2 TGTGCCAGCAGCTTCGGGGACTACCCCTACAATGAGCAGTTCTTC CASSFGDYPYNEQFF
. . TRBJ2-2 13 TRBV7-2 TGTGCCAGCAGCCCCCGAGGGAACGGGGAGCTGTTTTTT CASSPRGNGELFF
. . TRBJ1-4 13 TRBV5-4 TGTGCCAGCAGAGTAGCAACTAATGAAAAACTGTTTTTT CASRVATNEKLFF
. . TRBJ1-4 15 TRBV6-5 TGTGCCAGCGGCTTATCAAAGGCAGGTGGTGAAAAACTGTTTTTT CASGLSKAGGEKLFF
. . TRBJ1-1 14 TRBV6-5 TGTGCCAGCAGTTACTCACCCCCACCGAGATCGGCTTTCTTT CASSYSPPPRSAFF
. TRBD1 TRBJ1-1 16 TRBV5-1 TGCGCCAGCAGCCGCGGACAGGGGGTAGGGAACACTGAAGCTTTCTTT CASSRGQGVGNTEAFF
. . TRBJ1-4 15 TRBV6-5 TGTGCCAGCAGTTACATTTGGGGTTCTGGTGAAAAACTGTTTTTT CASSYIWGSGEKLFF
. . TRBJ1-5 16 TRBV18 TGTGCCAGCTCGATATCACCGATAACTAGCAATCAGCCCCAGCATTTT CASSISPITSNQPQHF
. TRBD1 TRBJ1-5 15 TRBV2 TGTGCCAGCAGAACCGGACAGGGTAAGGCTCAGCCCCAGCATTTT CASRTGQGKAQPQHF
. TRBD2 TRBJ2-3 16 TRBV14 TGTGCCAGCAGCCAAGCGGCGGGAGGCGGTTCAGATACGCAGTATTTT CASSQAAGGGSDTQYF
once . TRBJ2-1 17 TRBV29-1 TGCAGCGTTCTGGGGCTTAGGGGAGATAGTGGGTCCAATGAGCAGTTCTTC CSVLGLRGDSGSNEQFF